Below, 18 T cell receptor beta chains from the same sample are listed, as sequenced in a study of T cells after yellow fever vaccination. TCRdb reprocessed the 5' RACE reads via MiXCR and lists one record per CDR3 protein. The table has roughly 120,000 distinct CDR3 sequences, around 7.2% seen once. The specimen comprised CD4+ T cells sorted from PBMCs, sampled around 45 days after the first yellow fever vaccination. The receptors originated from a man aged 18 to 30 who received the YFV17D yellow fever vaccine.

There are many counts of this clonotype. This chain joins TRBV9 and TRBJ2-3; 14 nucleotides align to TRBD2. Losses at the gene ends were 4 bases for V and 8 bases for J; bases not matched to a gene: 6. This CDR3 is 15 amino acids long. Per germline, CDR1 SGDLS and CDR2 YYNGEE. The CDR3, as DNA: TGTGCCAGCAGCACCGCCGGGACTAGCGGGGGTACGCAGTATTTT. This translates into CASSTAGTSGGTQYF.

This clonotype was counted many times. This chain links TRBV4-2 with TRBJ2-1; TRBD2 aligns across 12 bases. V lost 1 base and J lost 10; bases outside the gene matches: 8. The CDR3 loop spans 16 amino acids. CDR1 LGHNA and CDR2 YNFKEQ come from the germline V gene. The CDR3, as DNA: TGTGCCAGCAGCCAAGCCGGGACTAGCGGGTGGTTGGAGCAGTTCTTC. The encoded protein is CASSQAGTSGWLEQFF.

To note about this clonotype: A much larger clone lies one base from this, so it may be a read error. V and J are TRBV6-2 or TRBV6-3 and TRBJ2-2, with D maybe TRBD2 (5 bases). CDR3 size: 11 residues. Germline V gene lookup returns CDR1 MNHEY and CDR2 SVGEGT. The chain's CDR3 is CVSGNTGELFF. CDR3 sequence (DNA): TGTGTCAGCGGGAACACCGGGGAGCTGTTTTTT.

As to this clonotype: Possible read error: a much larger clone is one base away. The V call is TRBV5-1, the J call TRBJ1-3, with D hard to call. CDR1 and CDR2 from the germline V gene are SGHRS and YFSETQ. This CDR3 region has 13 residues. CDR3: CASRFLPGNTIYF. DNA for the CDR3: TGCGCCAGCCGCTTTCTCCCTGGAAACACCATATATTTT.

The table lists this clonotype with many counts. V usage is TRBV7-2 and J usage is TRBJ1-5; D is uncertain. The CDR3 runs to 13 residues. Germline assignment: CDR1 SGHTA and CDR2 FQGNSA. V was cut by 5 bases and J by 5 bases, with 10 bases left in between. The CDR3 nucleotides are TGTGCCAGCAGCCAAACCCGGGATCAGCCCCAGCATTTT. It encodes CASSQTRDQPQHF.

The chain couples TRBV19 to TRBJ1-2; 10 bases align to TRBD1. The CDR3 totals 15 residues. Germline trimming cut 4 bases from V and 5 bases from J; bases unmatched to any gene: 7. Germline V gene data show CDR1 as LNHDA and CDR2 as SQIVND (reference sequence). This chain's CDR3 is CASSTPRTGGYGYTF. In nucleotides, the CDR3 is TGTGCCAGTAGTACTCCCCGGACAGGGGGTTATGGCTACACCTTC.

This clonotype was detected many times. V is TRBV7-8 and J is TRBJ2-1; 7 nucleotides line up with TRBD2. The length of the CDR3 is 16 residues. The V gene's germline CDR1 is SGHVS and CDR2 FQNEAQ. J was trimmed by 4 bases and V by 5 bases; bases with no gene match: 11. The CDR3 DNA sequence: TGTGCCAGCAGCCCTGGACGGATGGGAGGGTACAATGAGCAGTTCTTC. Its protein is CASSPGRMGGYNEQFF.

This clonotype was seen many times. The chain combines TRBV4-3 with TRBJ2-5, with TRBD1 as a possible D gene (5 bases). Germline assignment: CDR1 LGHNA and CDR2 YSLEER. This CDR3 comprises 14 residues. Trimming took off 4 bases at V and 2 bases at J, with 11 bases between the two ends. The DNA for the CDR3 is TGCGCCAGCAGCCCCAGGGCGACTCAAGAGACCCAGTACTTC. Protein sequence: CASSPRATQETQYF.

The chain couples TRBV6-2 or TRBV6-3 to TRBJ1-1; tentatively, D is TRBD1 (6 bases). Per the germline V gene, CDR1 is MNHEY and CDR2 is SVGEGT. The V end was cut by 1 base, the J end by 1 base, with 10 bases between. The CDR3 is made up of 15 amino acids. The CDR3 loop reads CASSYLLQGNTEAFF. The CDR3, as DNA: TGTGCCAGCAGTTACTTATTACAGGGGAACACTGAAGCTTTCTTT.

This clonotype was seen only a few times. In nucleotides, the CDR3 is TGCGCCAGCAACCAGGAGAACTCCTACAATGAGCAGTTCTTC. Amino acids: CASNQENSYNEQFF. The chain joins TRBV5-1 to TRBJ2-1; D is unclear. This CDR3 contains 14 residues. The germline gives CDR1 SGHRS, CDR2 YFSETQ. V was pared by 6 bases and J by 0 bases, with 10 bases between.

V and J are TRBV27 and TRBJ2-6, with D tentatively TRBD2 (6 bases). The V gene's germline CDR1 is MNHEY and CDR2 SMNVEV (reference sequence). V was pared by 3 bases and J by 0 bases, with 9 bases between. CDR3 length equals 16 residues. The CDR3 loop is CASSLGLYSGANVLTF. In DNA form, the CDR3 reads TGTGCCAGCAGTTTGGGACTGTACTCTGGGGCCAACGTCCTGACTTTC.

This clonotype was counted at least ten times. The J gene is TRBJ2-3, the V gene TRBV7-8; TRBD1 agrees at 7 bases. This CDR3 spans 17 amino acids. V was pared by 5 bases and J by 1 base, with 12 bases of the junction left unmatched. Germline CDR1 SGHVS, CDR2 FQNEAQ. Here the CDR3 DNA reads TGTGCCAGCAGCGAACAGGACAGGAACCCTCGCACAGATACGCAGTATTTT. Translating it yields CASSEQDRNPRTDTQYF. The full variable domain, its missing parts supplied by reference TRBV7-8 and TRBJ2-3, is GAGVSQSPRYKVAKRGQDVALRCDPISGHVSLFWYQQALGQGPEFLTYFQNEAQLDKSGLPSDRFFAERPEGSVSTLKIQRTQQEDSAVYLCASSEQDRNPRTDTQYFGPGTRLTVL.

This clonotype occurred many times. V is TRBV7-9 and J is TRBJ2-3; possible D gene TRBD2, 5 bases. This CDR3 has 12 amino acids. Germline CDR1 and CDR2: SEHNR and FQNEAQ (reference sequence). V was shortened by 8 bases and J by 9 bases, with 15 bases between the two germline ends. The CDR3 sequence is CASGLAPRTQYF. The CDR3 DNA follows: TGTGCCAGCGGCCTAGCTCCCCGCACGCAGTATTTT.

This clonotype was counted many times. This chain links TRBV3-1 with TRBJ2-5; 7 bases line up with TRBD2. The CDR3 contains 13 residues. CDR1 LGHDT and CDR2 YNNKEL come from the germline V gene (reference sequence). J lost 3 bases, V lost 4 bases, and 2 bases had no gene match. The CDR3 nucleotides read TGTGCCAGCAGCCTCCTAGCGGAAGAGACCCAGTACTTC. Its translation: CASSLLAEETQYF.

This clonotype has at least ten counts. The chain links TRBV11-1 to TRBJ2-5, with D possibly called TRBD1 or TRBD2 (5 bases each). V was trimmed by 5 bases and J by 0 bases, leaving 16 bases between them. Germline lookup yields CDR1 SGHAT and CDR2 FQDESV (reference sequence). This CDR3 has 16 amino acids. In DNA, the CDR3 is TGTGCCAGCAGCCTGAGGGGATTAACGTACCAAGAGACCCAGTACTTC. Translation: CASSLRGLTYQETQYF.

In its sample, this clonotype was seen many times. This sequence joins TRBV5-1 and TRBJ2-5, with D perhaps assigned TRBD1 or TRBD2 (5 bases each). Between the trimmed V and J ends, which lost 0 bases and 1 base, there was a span of 10 bases. This CDR3 has 15 amino acids. Germline CDR1 and CDR2: SGHRS and YFSETQ. The CDR3 loop reads CASSLAGAPQETQYF. As DNA, the CDR3 is TGCGCCAGCAGCTTGGCCGGGGCCCCCCAAGAGACCCAGTACTTC.

This clonotype appeared many times. The genes are TRBV20-1 and TRBJ2-1; 14 bases map to TRBD2. Per the germline V gene, CDR1 is DFQATT and CDR2 is SNEGSKA (reference sequence). The CDR3 runs 15 residues. V lost 0 bases and J lost 10; bases outside the gene matches: 5. DNA for the CDR3: TGCAGTGCTAGAGATCCGGGACTAGCGGGGGAAGAGCAGTTCTTC. It specifies CSARDPGLAGEEQFF.

Concerning this clonotype itself: One end of the junction does not line up with germline, which may come from a read error. V is TRBV5-1 and J is TRBJ2-6; D is ambiguous. Germline CDR1 and CDR2: SGHRS and YFSETQ. CDR3 length: 14 residues. CDR3 DNA sequence: TGCGCCAGCAGATTGGGGACTGGGGCCAACGTCCTGACTTTC. It specifies CASRLGTGANVLTF.